The clone carrying this TCR beta chain has a handful of counts. Its target is unknown. The repertoire was sequenced with immunoSEQ multiplex PCR; TCRdb's copy has only in-frame clones and lacks some. The profile shows some 90,000 clones, approximately 92% of them singletons. This sample was taken from a study of Tregs in tolerant kidney transplant recipients. Whole-study findings and limits: Biological reproducibility was not directly addressed, but technical replication error appeared minimal. Activated donor B cell expansion appeared to reveal the most relevant donor-specific TCRbeta repertoire.

The CDR3 is 13 amino acids. The germline gives CDR1 SNHLY, CDR2 FYNNEI. Trimming removed 1 base from V and 3 bases from J, with 4 bases in between. CD4+CD25+CD127- Tregs, CD4+CD25- non-Tregs, CD4 and CD8 cells were sorted. J is TRBJ1-5 and V is TRBV2; no firm D call. Sequencing used CD8+ T cells from blood. The TCR was taken from a human donor in good health. The chain's CDR3 is CASSEGDNQPQHF. The CDR3 nucleotides read TGTGCCAGCAGTGAAGGAGACAATCAGCCCCAGCATTTT. The full variable domain, with the rest looked up from reference TRBV2 and TRBJ1-5, is EPEVTQTPSHQVTQMGQEVILRCVPISNHLYFYWYRQILGQKVEFLVSFYNNEISEKSEIFDDQFSVERPDGSNFTLKIRSTKLEDSAMYFCASSEGDNQPQHFGDGTRLSIL.